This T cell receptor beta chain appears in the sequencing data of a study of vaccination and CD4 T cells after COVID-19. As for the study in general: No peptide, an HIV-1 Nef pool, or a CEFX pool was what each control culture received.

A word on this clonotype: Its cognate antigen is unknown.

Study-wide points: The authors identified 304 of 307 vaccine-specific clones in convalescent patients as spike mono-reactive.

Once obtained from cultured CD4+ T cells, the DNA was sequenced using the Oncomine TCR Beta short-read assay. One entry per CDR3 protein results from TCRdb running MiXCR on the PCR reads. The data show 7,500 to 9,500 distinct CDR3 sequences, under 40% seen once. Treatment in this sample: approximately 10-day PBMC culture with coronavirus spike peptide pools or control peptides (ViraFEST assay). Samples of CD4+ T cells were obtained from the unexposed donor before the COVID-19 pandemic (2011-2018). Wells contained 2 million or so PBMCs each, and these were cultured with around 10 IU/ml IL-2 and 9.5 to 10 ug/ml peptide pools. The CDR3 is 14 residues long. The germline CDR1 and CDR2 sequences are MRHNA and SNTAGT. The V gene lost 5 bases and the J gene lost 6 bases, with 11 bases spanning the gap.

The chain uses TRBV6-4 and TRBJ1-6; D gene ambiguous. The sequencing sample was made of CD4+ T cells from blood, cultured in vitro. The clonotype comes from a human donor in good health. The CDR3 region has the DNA TGTGCCAGCAGTCGACGGGCGCGTAATTCACCCCTCCACTTT. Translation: CASSRRARNSPLHF.